Below, one TCR beta chain is given with its context. The antigen remains unidentified. Some clones are missing from TCRdb's copy, which holds only in-frame ones; the method was immunoSEQ multiplex PCR. The top ten clones hold approximately 1.1% of a sample with 30,000 to 35,000 clones, more than 70% of them seen once. This specimen comes from a study of T cells in narcolepsy. Whole-study context: Donors had narcolepsy type 1 or type 2, or were healthy controls. Overall study findings and caveats: Reportedly, autoreactive clonotypes were serially detected in patients' blood but not controls'. Same-patient CSF and blood CD4+ T cell clonotypes included HCRT-specific and TRIB2-specific autoreactive ones. No autoreactive T cell clone sequences appeared in some memory CD4+ repertoires.

Specimen: memory (CD45RA-) CD4+ T cells from blood. This sequence was found in a human donor in good health.

In DNA form, the CDR3 reads TGTGCCAGCAGCTTAGACGGGGCGGGGGCCCTCGCCTACGAGCAGTACTTC. This sequence encodes CASSLDGAGALAYEQYF. This rearrangement joins TRBV7-6 to TRBJ2-7; TRBD2 is a possible D gene (7 bases). The CDR3 is made up of 17 amino acids. CDR1 SGHVS and CDR2 FNYEAQ come from the germline V gene. Trimming left V 1 base short and J 2 bases short, with 18 bases between.